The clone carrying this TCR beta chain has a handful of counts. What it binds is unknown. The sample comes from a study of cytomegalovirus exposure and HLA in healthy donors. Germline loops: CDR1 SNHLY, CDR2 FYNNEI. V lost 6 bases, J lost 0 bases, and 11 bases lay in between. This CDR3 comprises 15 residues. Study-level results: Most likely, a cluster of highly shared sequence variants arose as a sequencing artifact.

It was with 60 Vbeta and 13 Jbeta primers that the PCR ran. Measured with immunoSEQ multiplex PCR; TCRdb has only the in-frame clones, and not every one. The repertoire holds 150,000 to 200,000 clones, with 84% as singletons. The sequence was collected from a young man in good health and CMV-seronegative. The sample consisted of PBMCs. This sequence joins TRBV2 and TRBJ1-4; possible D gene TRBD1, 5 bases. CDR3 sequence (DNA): TGTGCCAGCAGGAGGGGAGGGACAACTAATGAAAAACTGTTTTTT. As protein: CASRRGGTTNEKLFF.